The rows below give T cell receptor beta chains drawn from one sample of a study of cytotoxic CD8 clonotypes in ibrutinib-treated CLL. Assay: immunoSEQ multiplex PCR; the TCRdb copy retains only in-frame clones and omits some. The sample has about 160,000 clones; more than 75% are singletons. The specimen was PBMCs, collected after 12 months of ibrutinib treatment. These receptor sequences come from a human donor with chronic lymphocytic leukemia. CDR3s include the opening cysteine and the closing phenylalanine or tryptophan. Each record gives: CDR3 DNA, CDR3 protein, clone size, V gene, D gene, J gene, CDR3 length. The D gene is left open where the match is weak. Size is stated for part of the rows, as once, few or many counts, or as a class when the clone is expanded.

CDR3 DNA: TGTGCCAGCAGTCCCAGGGGGGGAGGCACAGGGGTTTCAGATACGCAGTATTTT; CDR3 protein: CASSPRGGGTGVSDTQYF; clone size: few; V gene: TRBV7-2; D gene: NA; J gene: TRBJ2-3; CDR3 length: 18
CDR3 DNA: TGTGCCAGCAGCCCTTCCTCGAGACTAGCGAACACAGATACGCAGTATTTT; CDR3 protein: CASSPSSRLANTDTQYF; clone size: NA; V gene: TRBV5-4; D gene: TRBD2; J gene: TRBJ2-3; CDR3 length: 17
CDR3 DNA: TGTGCCAGTAGCGGAAACAATCAGCCCCAGCATTTT; CDR3 protein: CASSGNNQPQHF; clone size: NA; V gene: TRBV19; D gene: NA; J gene: TRBJ1-5; CDR3 length: 12
CDR3 DNA: TGTGCCAGCAGCTTGCCGGGACAGGGAAGTTACGAGCAGTACTTC; CDR3 protein: CASSLPGQGSYEQYF; clone size: NA; V gene: TRBV7-9; D gene: TRBD1; J gene: TRBJ2-7; CDR3 length: 15
CDR3 DNA: TGCAGTGCTAGAGATGGCAGGGGCCAGTATTTT; CDR3 protein: CSARDGRGQYF; clone size: NA; V gene: TRBV20-1; D gene: NA; J gene: TRBJ2-3; CDR3 length: 11
CDR3 DNA: TGCGCCAGCAGTCACAGGGCTAGCACAGATACGCAGTATTTT; CDR3 protein: CASSHRASTDTQYF; clone size: once; V gene: TRBV4-1; D gene: NA; J gene: TRBJ2-3; CDR3 length: 14
CDR3 DNA: TGTGCCAGCAGCGCACAGGGGGTCGCCTACAATGAGCAGTTCTTC; CDR3 protein: CASSAQGVAYNEQFF; clone size: NA; V gene: TRBV9; D gene: TRBD1; J gene: TRBJ2-1; CDR3 length: 15
CDR3 DNA: TGTGCCAGCACCTTAAGGGGACAGTCGTACCAAAAGCAGTACTTC; CDR3 protein: CASTLRGQSYQKQYF; clone size: NA; V gene: TRBV28; D gene: TRBD1; J gene: TRBJ2-7; CDR3 length: 15
CDR3 DNA: TGTGCCAGCAGCTTTAGTGGGGGGCAGCCCCAGCATTTT; CDR3 protein: CASSFSGGQPQHF; clone size: NA; V gene: TRBV7-9; D gene: NA; J gene: TRBJ1-5; CDR3 length: 13
CDR3 DNA: TGTGCCAGCAGCCCAGGGTGGAAAGGGACCCAGTACTTC; CDR3 protein: CASSPGWKGTQYF; clone size: NA; V gene: TRBV7-2; D gene: NA; J gene: TRBJ2-5; CDR3 length: 13
CDR3 DNA: TGTGCCAGCAGCTTAGCAATGGGGCGAACTGAAGCTTTCTTT; CDR3 protein: CASSLAMGRTEAFF; clone size: NA; V gene: TRBV7-2; D gene: NA; J gene: TRBJ1-1; CDR3 length: 14
CDR3 DNA: TGTGCCAGCACCCCTTGGGGGCAGGGGGACAATCAGCCCCAGCATTTT; CDR3 protein: CASTPWGQGDNQPQHF; clone size: few; V gene: TRBV28; D gene: TRBD1; J gene: TRBJ1-5; CDR3 length: 16
CDR3 DNA: TGTGCCAGCAGTATAGAACTCCGGGACAGGGGAGCGCCCCAGCATTTT; CDR3 protein: CASSIELRDRGAPQHF; clone size: NA; V gene: TRBV6-6; D gene: TRBD1; J gene: TRBJ1-5; CDR3 length: 16
CDR3 DNA: TGTGCCAGCAGTGAAAGGGACAGGGAAGAGACCCAGTACTTC; CDR3 protein: CASSERDREETQYF; clone size: NA; V gene: TRBV6-1; D gene: TRBD1; J gene: TRBJ2-5; CDR3 length: 14
CDR3 DNA: TGTGCCAGCAAGGCGCGGCTCACTACCAGCTCCTACAATGAGCAGTTCTTC; CDR3 protein: CASKARLTTSSYNEQFF; clone size: NA; V gene: TRBV2; D gene: NA; J gene: TRBJ2-1; CDR3 length: 17
CDR3 DNA: TGTGCCAGCAGTACACAGGGAGCCAGTGGCTACACCTTC; CDR3 protein: CASSTQGASGYTF; clone size: NA; V gene: TRBV5-4; D gene: NA; J gene: TRBJ1-2; CDR3 length: 13
CDR3 DNA: TGTGCCAGCAGCCGGAGGCGGGACACAGATACGCAGTATTTT; CDR3 protein: CASSRRRDTDTQYF; clone size: NA; V gene: TRBV7-9; D gene: NA; J gene: TRBJ2-3; CDR3 length: 14
CDR3 DNA: TGTGCCATCAGTTCTATGGGACTAGCGGGGGGCTCGAACACCGGGGAGCTGTTTTTT; CDR3 protein: CAISSMGLAGGSNTGELFF; clone size: NA; V gene: TRBV10-3; D gene: TRBD2; J gene: TRBJ2-2; CDR3 length: 19
CDR3 DNA: TGTGCCTGGAGCCACAGCGCCTACTCCTATAATTCACCCCTCCACTTT; CDR3 protein: CAWSHSAYSYNSPLHF; clone size: once; V gene: TRBV30; D gene: NA; J gene: TRBJ1-6; CDR3 length: 16
CDR3 DNA: TGTGCCAGCATCGGTGGGGGGACGACCTATGGCTACACCTTC; CDR3 protein: CASIGGGTTYGYTF; clone size: NA; V gene: TRBV28; D gene: NA; J gene: TRBJ1-2; CDR3 length: 14
CDR3 DNA: TGTGCCAGCAGTGCGGCTTTGGTGGGGGGCAATCAGCCCCAGCATTTT; CDR3 protein: CASSAALVGGNQPQHF; clone size: once; V gene: TRBV6-1; D gene: NA; J gene: TRBJ1-5; CDR3 length: 16
CDR3 DNA: TGTGCCAGCAGTTCCCGGACAGGGGGCAACTATGGCTACACCTTC; CDR3 protein: CASSSRTGGNYGYTF; clone size: NA; V gene: TRBV28; D gene: TRBD1; J gene: TRBJ1-2; CDR3 length: 15
CDR3 DNA: TGTGCCAGCAGCGTAAAGGTAAGCGGAGAGGATGAGCAGTTCTTC; CDR3 protein: CASSVKVSGEDEQFF; clone size: NA; V gene: TRBV9; D gene: NA; J gene: TRBJ2-1; CDR3 length: 15
CDR3 DNA: TGTGCCAGCAGGACAGGGGGCCTGGACTATGGCTACACCTTC; CDR3 protein: CASRTGGLDYGYTF; clone size: NA; V gene: TRBV28; D gene: TRBD1; J gene: TRBJ1-2; CDR3 length: 14
CDR3 DNA: TGTGCCAGCAGCCCTTTGTCAGATACGCAGTATTTT; CDR3 protein: CASSPLSDTQYF; clone size: once; V gene: TRBV7-2; D gene: NA; J gene: TRBJ2-3; CDR3 length: 12
CDR3 DNA: TGTGCCAGCAGCTTCAAACAGGGGGACATTCAGTACTTC; CDR3 protein: CASSFKQGDIQYF; clone size: NA; V gene: TRBV7-6; D gene: TRBD1; J gene: TRBJ2-4; CDR3 length: 13